This is a list of T cell receptor beta chains from one sample in a study of cytomegalovirus exposure and HLA in healthy donors. Here immunoSEQ multiplex PCR was the method, and the copy in TCRdb shows in-frame clones only, minus some. The profile covers roughly 190,000 clones, with about 70% appearing a single time and 1.5% to 2% taken by the ten largest. Sample: PBMCs. Receptors originate from a woman in her 30s in good health and CMV-seronegative. Each CDR3 is given without its conserved first and last residue. Fields, in order: clone size, V gene, J gene, CDR3 protein. Some rows have no size entry. The others give once, few or many, or a class for an expanded clone.

clone size: NA
V gene: TRBV6-6
J gene: TRBJ2-7
CDR3 protein: ASSQAVDGSPYEQY

clone size: few
V gene: TRBV2
J gene: TRBJ2-7
CDR3 protein: ASSEGDSRQTGSRG

clone size: NA
V gene: TRBV19
J gene: TRBJ2-3
CDR3 protein: ASSPPLTDTQY

clone size: NA
V gene: TRBV6-1
J gene: TRBJ1-1
CDR3 protein: ASMYDRVTEAF

clone size: NA
V gene: TRBV7-9
J gene: TRBJ2-6
CDR3 protein: ASSHSGGGVGAWANVLT

clone size: few
V gene: TRBV2
J gene: TRBJ2-1
CDR3 protein: ASSPGTRNEQF

clone size: NA
V gene: TRBV5-1
J gene: TRBJ1-2
CDR3 protein: ASSPADRDDYGYT

clone size: NA
V gene: TRBV6-1
J gene: TRBJ1-2
CDR3 protein: TSSPPSPLGYT

clone size: once
V gene: TRBV9
J gene: TRBJ2-5
CDR3 protein: ASSIHSGTSGETQY

clone size: NA
V gene: TRBV7-9
J gene: TRBJ2-7
CDR3 protein: ASSLGVYEQY

clone size: NA
V gene: TRBV9
J gene: TRBJ2-2
CDR3 protein: ASSGSGLANTGELF

clone size: once
V gene: TRBV15
J gene: TRBJ2-5
CDR3 protein: ATSLGLTGLYQETQY

clone size: NA
V gene: TRBV6-1
J gene: TRBJ2-6
CDR3 protein: ASSESWVGGPWANVLT

clone size: NA
V gene: TRBV4-1
J gene: TRBJ2-1
CDR3 protein: ASSREAVSGDEQF

clone size: NA
V gene: TRBV10-1
J gene: TRBJ2-1
CDR3 protein: ASTHRLRYNEQF

clone size: NA
V gene: TRBV19
J gene: TRBJ2-5
CDR3 protein: ASASGQQETQY

clone size: NA
V gene: TRBV2
J gene: TRBJ2-3
CDR3 protein: ASSPTPGGLDTQY

clone size: NA
V gene: TRBV30
J gene: TRBJ1-6
CDR3 protein: AWNIGRNSPLH

clone size: few
V gene: TRBV5-6
J gene: TRBJ2-7
CDR3 protein: ASSSLLPDIQNYEQY

clone size: NA
V gene: TRBV7-9
J gene: TRBJ2-3
CDR3 protein: ASSSGLARADTQY

clone size: NA
V gene: TRBV2
J gene: TRBJ1-3
CDR3 protein: ASSVRQASGNTIY

clone size: NA
V gene: TRBV5-4
J gene: TRBJ1-2
CDR3 protein: ASSWTGGSGGYT

clone size: NA
V gene: TRBV7-9
J gene: TRBJ2-7
CDR3 protein: ASGKVAGGAYEQY

clone size: NA
V gene: TRBV7-3
J gene: TRBJ1-1
CDR3 protein: ASSSRAGAITEAF

clone size: NA
V gene: TRBV7-8
J gene: TRBJ2-7
CDR3 protein: ASSLFGEQY

clone size: NA
V gene: TRBV2
J gene: TRBJ1-1
CDR3 protein: AVTGGGRNTEAF

clone size: few
V gene: TRBV27
J gene: TRBJ2-7
CDR3 protein: ASSPQTGGGYEQY

clone size: NA
V gene: TRBV5-4
J gene: TRBJ1-2
CDR3 protein: ASSPQALRTANYGYT

clone size: NA
V gene: TRBV7-2
J gene: TRBJ2-7
CDR3 protein: ASSSRRSEGDEQY

clone size: NA
V gene: TRBV28
J gene: TRBJ1-5
CDR3 protein: ASSSSPSGNQPQH

clone size: NA
V gene: TRBV5-1
J gene: TRBJ2-6
CDR3 protein: ASSLATGTGANVLT

clone size: NA
V gene: TRBV6-1
J gene: TRBJ2-5
CDR3 protein: ASSVTLGETQY

clone size: NA
V gene: TRBV5-1
J gene: TRBJ1-1
CDR3 protein: ASSSQGAQNTEAF

clone size: few
V gene: TRBV4-1
J gene: TRBJ2-7
CDR3 protein: ASSHLQGGDHEQY

clone size: NA
V gene: TRBV30
J gene: TRBJ2-7
CDR3 protein: AWSVSGGGDEQY

clone size: NA
V gene: TRBV5-4
J gene: TRBJ2-2
CDR3 protein: ASSPPSGANGELF

clone size: NA
V gene: TRBV9
J gene: TRBJ2-7
CDR3 protein: ASSGDITEQY

clone size: NA
V gene: TRBV9
J gene: TRBJ1-2
CDR3 protein: ASSIQGGHSAGGYT

clone size: NA
V gene: TRBV25-1
J gene: TRBJ2-2
CDR3 protein: ASQSGKGDNTGELF

clone size: NA
V gene: TRBV14
J gene: TRBJ1-1
CDR3 protein: ASSQGSGVTEAF

clone size: NA
V gene: TRBV18
J gene: TRBJ2-1
CDR3 protein: ASSGGTGGAVYNEQF

clone size: once
V gene: TRBV7-9
J gene: TRBJ2-7
CDR3 protein: ASNWGESAYEQY

clone size: NA
V gene: TRBV6-4
J gene: TRBJ1-3
CDR3 protein: ASSVLKTGVGGNTIY

clone size: NA
V gene: TRBV7-2
J gene: TRBJ2-3
CDR3 protein: ASSLGSGSTDTQY

clone size: NA
V gene: TRBV5-6
J gene: TRBJ2-1
CDR3 protein: ASSTLLAGGEQF